What follows are 4 T cell receptor beta chains derived from one specimen sequenced in a study of radiation and T cells in renal cell carcinoma. The sample's time point: baseline pretreatment blood. As to treatment: 15 Gy SBRT to primary tumor, nephrectomy 4 weeks later. The method was immunoSEQ multiplex PCR; TCRdb's version includes in-frame clones alone and lacks a portion of them. The sample carries roughly 150,000 clones, around 90% recorded once. The starting material was blood, obtained from a patient whose treatment included radiotherapy and nephrectomy. The receptors come from a woman aged 70 to 79 with renal cell carcinoma.

The CDR3 sequence: CASSFSNQPQHF. For the CDR3, the DNA is TGTGCCAGCAGCTTTAGCAATCAGCCCCAGCATTTT. This chain joins TRBV7-9 and TRBJ1-5; D is uncertain. Germline CDR1 reads SEHNR; CDR2 reads FQNEAQ (reference sequence). The CDR3 loop spans 12 amino acids. V gave up 3 bases and J gave up 0 bases, with 0 bases separating them.

This clone was observed a single time. The V call is TRBV5-1, the J call TRBJ1-2, with D possibly being TRBD1 (6 bases). Germline lookup yields CDR1 SGHRS and CDR2 YFSETQ. CDR3 length: 16 residues. V dropped 4 bases and J dropped 8 bases, with 24 bases sitting between them. CDR3 nucleotides: TGCGCCAGCAGCCCACGAACCGCACAGGGCCCCCGGGGCTACACCTTC. Encoded protein: CASSPRTAQGPRGYTF.

This clone was counted only a few times. The chain couples TRBV2 to TRBJ1-5, with D maybe TRBD1 (5 bases). V lost 2 bases to trimming and J lost 2 bases, with 13 bases between them. The CDR3 consists of 16 residues. Germline V gene data show CDR1 as SNHLY and CDR2 as FYNNEI. CDR3 bases: TGTGCCAGCAGTGAAAGGGGTCTTGGAGGCAATCAGCCCCAGCATTTT. Translation: CASSERGLGGNQPQHF.

The chain joins TRBV18 to TRBJ2-7, with D possibly being TRBD1 (6 bases). With 5 bases removed from V and 2 bases from J, the gap between germline ends came to 10 bases. The germline CDR1 and CDR2 sequences are KGHSH and LQKENI. This CDR3 is built from 13 residues. The CDR3 sequence: CASSGRTAYEQYF. The DNA for the CDR3 is TGTGCCAGCTCAGGGCGGACAGCCTACGAGCAGTACTTC.